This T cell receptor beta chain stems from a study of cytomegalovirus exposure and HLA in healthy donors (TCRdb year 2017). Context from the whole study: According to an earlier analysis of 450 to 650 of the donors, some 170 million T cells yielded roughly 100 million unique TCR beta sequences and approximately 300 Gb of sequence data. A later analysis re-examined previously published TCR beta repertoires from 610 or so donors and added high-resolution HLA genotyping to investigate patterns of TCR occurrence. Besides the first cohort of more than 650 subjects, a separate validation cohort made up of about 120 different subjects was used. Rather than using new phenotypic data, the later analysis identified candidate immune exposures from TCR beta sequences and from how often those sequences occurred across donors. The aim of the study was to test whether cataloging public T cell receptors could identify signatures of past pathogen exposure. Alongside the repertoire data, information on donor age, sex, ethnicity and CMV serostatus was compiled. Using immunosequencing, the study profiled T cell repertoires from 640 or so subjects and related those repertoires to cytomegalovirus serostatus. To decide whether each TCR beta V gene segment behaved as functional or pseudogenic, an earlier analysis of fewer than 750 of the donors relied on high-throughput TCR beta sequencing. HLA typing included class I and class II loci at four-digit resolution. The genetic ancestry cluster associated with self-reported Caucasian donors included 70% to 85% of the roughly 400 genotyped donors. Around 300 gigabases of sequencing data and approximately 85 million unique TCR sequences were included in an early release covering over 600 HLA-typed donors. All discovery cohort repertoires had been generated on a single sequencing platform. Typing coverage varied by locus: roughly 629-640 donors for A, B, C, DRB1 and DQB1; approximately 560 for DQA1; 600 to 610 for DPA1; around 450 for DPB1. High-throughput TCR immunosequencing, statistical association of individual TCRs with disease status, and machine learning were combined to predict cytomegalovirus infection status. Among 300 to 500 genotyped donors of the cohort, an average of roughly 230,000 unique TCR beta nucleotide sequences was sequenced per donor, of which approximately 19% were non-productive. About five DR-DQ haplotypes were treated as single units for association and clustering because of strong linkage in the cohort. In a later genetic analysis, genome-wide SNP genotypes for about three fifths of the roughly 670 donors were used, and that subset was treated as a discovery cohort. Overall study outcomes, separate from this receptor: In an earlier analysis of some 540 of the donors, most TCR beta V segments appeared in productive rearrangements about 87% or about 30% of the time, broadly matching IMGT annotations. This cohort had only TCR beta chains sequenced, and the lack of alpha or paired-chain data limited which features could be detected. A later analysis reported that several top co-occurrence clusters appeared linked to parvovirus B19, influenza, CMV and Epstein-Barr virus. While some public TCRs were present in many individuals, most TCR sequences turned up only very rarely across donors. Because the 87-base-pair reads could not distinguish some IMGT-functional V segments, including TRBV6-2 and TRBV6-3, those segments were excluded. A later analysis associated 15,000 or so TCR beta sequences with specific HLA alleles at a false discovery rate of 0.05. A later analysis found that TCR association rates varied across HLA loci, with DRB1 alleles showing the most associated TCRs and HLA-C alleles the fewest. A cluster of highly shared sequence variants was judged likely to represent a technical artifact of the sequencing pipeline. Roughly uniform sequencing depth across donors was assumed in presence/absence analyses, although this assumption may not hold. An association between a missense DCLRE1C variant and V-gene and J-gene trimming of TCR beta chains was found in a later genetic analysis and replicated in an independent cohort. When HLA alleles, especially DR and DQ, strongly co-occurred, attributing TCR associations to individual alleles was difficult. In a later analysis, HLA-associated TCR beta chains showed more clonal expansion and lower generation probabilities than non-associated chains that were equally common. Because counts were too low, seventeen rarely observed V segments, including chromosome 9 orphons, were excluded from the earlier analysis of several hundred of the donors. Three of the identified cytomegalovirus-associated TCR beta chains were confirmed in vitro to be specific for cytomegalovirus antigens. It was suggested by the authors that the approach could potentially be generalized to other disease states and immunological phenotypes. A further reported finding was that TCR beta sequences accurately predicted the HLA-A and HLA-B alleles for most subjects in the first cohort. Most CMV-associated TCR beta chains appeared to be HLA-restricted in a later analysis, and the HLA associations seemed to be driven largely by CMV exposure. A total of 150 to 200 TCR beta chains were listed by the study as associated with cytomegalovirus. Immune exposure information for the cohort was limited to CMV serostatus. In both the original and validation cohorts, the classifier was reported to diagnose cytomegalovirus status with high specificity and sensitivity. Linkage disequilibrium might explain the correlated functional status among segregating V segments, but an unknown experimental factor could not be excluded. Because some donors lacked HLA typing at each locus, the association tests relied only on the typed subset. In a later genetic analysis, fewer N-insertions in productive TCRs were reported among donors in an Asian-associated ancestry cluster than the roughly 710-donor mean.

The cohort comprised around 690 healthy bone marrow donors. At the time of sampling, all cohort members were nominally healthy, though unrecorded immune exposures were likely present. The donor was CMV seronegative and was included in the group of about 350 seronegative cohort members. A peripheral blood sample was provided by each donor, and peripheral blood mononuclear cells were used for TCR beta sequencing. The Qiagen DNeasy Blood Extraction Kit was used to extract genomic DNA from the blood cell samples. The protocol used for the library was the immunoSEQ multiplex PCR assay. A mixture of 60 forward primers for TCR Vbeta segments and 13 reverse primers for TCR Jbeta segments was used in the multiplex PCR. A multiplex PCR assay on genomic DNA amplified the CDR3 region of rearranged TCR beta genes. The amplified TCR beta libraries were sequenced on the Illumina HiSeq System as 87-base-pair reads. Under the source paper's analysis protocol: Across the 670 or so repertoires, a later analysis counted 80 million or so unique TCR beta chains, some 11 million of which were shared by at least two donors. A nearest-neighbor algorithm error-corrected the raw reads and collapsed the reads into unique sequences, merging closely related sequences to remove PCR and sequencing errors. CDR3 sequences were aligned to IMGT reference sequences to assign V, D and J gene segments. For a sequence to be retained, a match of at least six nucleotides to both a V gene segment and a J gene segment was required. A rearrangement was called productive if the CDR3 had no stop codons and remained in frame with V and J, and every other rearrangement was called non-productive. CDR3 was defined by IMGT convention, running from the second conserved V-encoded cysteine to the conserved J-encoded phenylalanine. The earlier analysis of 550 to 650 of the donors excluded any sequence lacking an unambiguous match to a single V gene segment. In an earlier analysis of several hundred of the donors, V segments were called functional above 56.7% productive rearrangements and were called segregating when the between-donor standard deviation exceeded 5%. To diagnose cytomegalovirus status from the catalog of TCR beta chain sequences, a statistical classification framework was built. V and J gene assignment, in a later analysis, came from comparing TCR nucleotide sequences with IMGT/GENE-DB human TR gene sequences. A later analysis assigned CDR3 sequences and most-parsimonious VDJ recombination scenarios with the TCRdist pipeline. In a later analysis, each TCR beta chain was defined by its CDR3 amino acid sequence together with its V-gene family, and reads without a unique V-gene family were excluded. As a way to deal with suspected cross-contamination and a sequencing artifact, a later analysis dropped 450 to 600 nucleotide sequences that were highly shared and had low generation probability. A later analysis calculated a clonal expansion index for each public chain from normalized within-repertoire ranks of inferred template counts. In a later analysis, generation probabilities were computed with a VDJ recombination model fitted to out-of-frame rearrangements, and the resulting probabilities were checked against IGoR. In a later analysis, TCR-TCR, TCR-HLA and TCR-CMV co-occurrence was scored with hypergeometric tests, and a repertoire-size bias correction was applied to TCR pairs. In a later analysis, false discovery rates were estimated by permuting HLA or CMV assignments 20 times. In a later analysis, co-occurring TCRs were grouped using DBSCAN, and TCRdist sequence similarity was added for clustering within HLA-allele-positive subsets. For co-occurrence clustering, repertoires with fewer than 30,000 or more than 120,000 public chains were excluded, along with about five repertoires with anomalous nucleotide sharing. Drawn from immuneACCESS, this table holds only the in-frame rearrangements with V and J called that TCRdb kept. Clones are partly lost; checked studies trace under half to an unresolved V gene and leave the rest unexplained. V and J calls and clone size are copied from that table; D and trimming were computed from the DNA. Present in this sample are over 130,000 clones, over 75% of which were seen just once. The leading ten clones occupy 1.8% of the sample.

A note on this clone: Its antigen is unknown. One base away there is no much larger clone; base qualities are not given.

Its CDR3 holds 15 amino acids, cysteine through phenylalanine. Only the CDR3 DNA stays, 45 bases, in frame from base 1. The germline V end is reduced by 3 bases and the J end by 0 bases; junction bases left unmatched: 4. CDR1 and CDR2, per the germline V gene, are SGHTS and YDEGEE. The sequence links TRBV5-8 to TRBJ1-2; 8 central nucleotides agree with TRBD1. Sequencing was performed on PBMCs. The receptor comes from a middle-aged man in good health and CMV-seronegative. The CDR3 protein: CASSSGQGTNYGYTF. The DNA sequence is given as TGTGCCAGCAGCTCCGGACAGGGCACTAACTATGGCTACACCTTC.